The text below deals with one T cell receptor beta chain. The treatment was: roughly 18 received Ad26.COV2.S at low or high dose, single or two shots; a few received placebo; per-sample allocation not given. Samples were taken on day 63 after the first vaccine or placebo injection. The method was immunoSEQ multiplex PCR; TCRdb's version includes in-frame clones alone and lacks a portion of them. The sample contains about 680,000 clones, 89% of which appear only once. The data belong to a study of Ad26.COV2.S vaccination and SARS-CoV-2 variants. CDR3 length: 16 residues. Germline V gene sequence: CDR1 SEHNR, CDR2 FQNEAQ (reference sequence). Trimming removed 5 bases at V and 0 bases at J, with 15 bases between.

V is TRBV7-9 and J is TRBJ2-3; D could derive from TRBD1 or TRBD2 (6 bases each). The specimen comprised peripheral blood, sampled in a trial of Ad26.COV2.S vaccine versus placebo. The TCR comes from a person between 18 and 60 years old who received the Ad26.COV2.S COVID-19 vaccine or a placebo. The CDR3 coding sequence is TGTGCCAGCAGCCCCGGTGGGGGGCTGAGCACAGATACGCAGTATTTT. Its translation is CASSPGGGLSTDTQYF. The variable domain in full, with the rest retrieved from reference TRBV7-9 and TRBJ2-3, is DTGVSQNPRHKITKRGQNVTFRCDPISEHNRLYWYRQTLGQGPEFLTYFQNEAQLEKSRLLSDRFSAERPKGSFSTLEIQRTEQGDSAMYLCASSPGGGLSTDTQYFGPGTRLTVL.